Presented here are 9 T cell receptor beta chains from one specimen sequenced in a study of OX40 agonist ivuxolimab in advanced cancers. Repertoires were generated with immunoSEQ multiplex PCR, while TCRdb's copy carries only in-frame clones and drops some. This table holds about 73,000 clones, approximately 90% found once. Sequences were derived from CD4+ or CD8+ T cells sorted from blood, sampled in a trial of the OX40 agonist ivuxolimab. These receptors all stem from an adult with an advanced solid tumor such as melanoma, head and neck, liver or kidney cancer.

In its sample, this clone was seen once. V gene TRBV11-3 combines with J gene TRBJ2-2; D uncertain. V was shortened by 5 bases and J by 6 bases, with 4 bases between the two germline ends. Germline loops: CDR1 SGHNT, CDR2 YENEEA. This CDR3 spans 11 amino acids. CDR3 bases: TGTGCCAGCAGCGGGCCCGGGGAGCTGTTTTTT. Residues: CASSGPGELFF.

The rearrangement uses TRBV27 and TRBJ2-2; D remains unclear. Trimming left V 6 bases short and J 3 bases short, with 8 bases between. CDR1 is MNHEY, CDR2 SMNVEV, per germline (reference sequence). This CDR3 comprises 13 residues. The CDR3 is CASSPGHTGELFF. In DNA form, the CDR3 reads TGTGCCAGCAGCCCCGGGCACACCGGGGAGCTGTTTTTT.

The chain links TRBV6-5 to TRBJ2-7, with 9 bases that match TRBD2. CDR1 MNHEY and CDR2 SVGAGI come from the germline V gene. This CDR3 has 14 amino acids. The trim removed 3 bases at V and 5 bases at J, leaving 5 bases unmatched. The CDR3 spells CASSYGAGGHEQYF. The CDR3 DNA reads as TGTGCCAGCAGTTATGGAGCGGGGGGCCACGAGCAGTACTTC.

In this sample, this clone is medium-sized (0.01 to 0.1%). The rearrangement links TRBV14 to TRBJ1-5, with D possibly being TRBD1 (6 bases). The CDR3 totals 13 residues. The germline V gene has CDR1 SGHDN and CDR2 FVKESK. V shed 6 bases and J shed 7 bases, with 13 bases lying between them. The CDR3 nucleotides are TGTGCCAGCAGTTGGGGGGCGGGACAGCCCCAGCATTTT. Translating gives CASSWGAGQPQHF. Full variable domain (rest looked up from reference TRBV14 and TRBJ1-5): EAGVTQFPSHSVIEKGQTVTLRCDPISGHDNLYWYRRVMGKEIKFLLHFVKESKQDESGMPNNRFLAERTGGTYSTLKVQPAELEDSGVYFCASSWGAGQPQHFGDGTRLSIL.

The CDR3 loop is CASSEAGRQGSYEQYF. The CDR3 coding sequence is TGTGCCAGCAGTGAAGCGGGGAGACAGGGGTCCTACGAGCAGTACTTC. V usage is TRBV6-1 and J usage is TRBJ2-7; 8 bases fit TRBD1. CDR1 and CDR2 (germline): MNHNS, SASEGT. This CDR3 region has 16 residues. The V segment lost 0 bases and the J segment 1 base; nucleotides outside the gene matches: 5.

The rearrangement links TRBV2 to TRBJ2-1; possible D gene TRBD1, 5 bases. CDR3 length: 12 residues. V was clipped by 10 bases and J by 10 bases, with 17 bases between them. The germline CDR1 and CDR2 sequences are SNHLY and FYNNEI. CDR3 in DNA: TGTGCCATCTTCACCCAGGGCGGAGAGCAGTTCTTC. Amino acid sequence: CAIFTQGGEQFF. The whole variable domain, filled in from reference TRBV2 and TRBJ2-1, reads EPEVTQTPSHQVTQMGQEVILRCVPISNHLYFYWYRQILGQKVEFLVSFYNNEISEKSEIFDDQFSVERPDGSNFTLKIRSTKLEDSAMYFCAIFTQGGEQFFGPGTRLTVL.

The chain has TRBV2 and TRBJ2-1; a possible D gene is TRBD2 (5 bases). The V gene's germline CDR1 is SNHLY and CDR2 FYNNEI. The CDR3 is 17 residues long. Trimming took 4 bases from V and 0 from J, leaving 16 bases between them. Here the CDR3 DNA reads TGTGCCAGCAGTGGAACTCTAGCCGGCAGCTCCTACAATGAGCAGTTCTTC. This gives the protein CASSGTLAGSSYNEQFF.

This clone was seen more than once but under ten times. One end of the junction is discordant with germline, which a read error may explain. The V and J genes are TRBV28 and TRBJ2-3, with 9 bases that match TRBD2. Germline V gene data show CDR1 as MDHEN and CDR2 as SYDVKM. This CDR3 has 15 amino acids. The CDR3 DNA sequence: TGTGCCAGCAGTCGTTCCGGGACTAGCAGAGATACGCAGTATTTT. This encodes CASSRSGTSRDTQYF.

The chain links TRBV11-2 to TRBJ2-7; D is uncertain. Germline V gives CDR1 SGHAT, CDR2 FQNNGV. The V gene lost 1 base and the J gene lost 3 bases, with 13 bases spanning the gap. The CDR3 runs to 15 residues. The CDR3 DNA sequence: TGTGCCAGCAGCTTAGGGGCCCTCGGAAACTACGAGCAGTACTTC. It specifies CASSLGALGNYEQYF. Drawing the rest from reference TRBV11-2 and TRBJ2-7, the complete variable domain is EAGVAQSPRYKIIEKRQSVAFWCNPISGHATLYWYQQILGQGPKLLIQFQNNGVVDDSQLPKDRFSAERLKGVDSTLKIQPAKLEDSAVYLCASSLGALGNYEQYFGPGTRLTVT.